This T cell receptor (beta chain) was identified during a study of beta chain features in type 1 diabetes. For the study at large: The number of sorted cells examined across all samples was 107,917,701. Overall study results and limits: TCRB CDR3s were moderately but significantly shorter in Type 1 diabetes patients in all four CD4+ subsets.

This clone was seen ten or more times. Its target is unknown. The CDR3 totals 13 residues. Germline CDR1 reads SEHNR; CDR2 reads FQNEAQ (reference sequence). Trimming took off 5 bases at V and 8 bases at J, with 12 bases between the two ends. The entirety of the isolated RNA underwent reverse transcription, so expressed TCRB transcripts were sequenced. The table came from immunoSEQ multiplex PCR; TCRdb's copy has only in-frame clones and leaves some out. The table has about 370,000 clones, 8.5% to 10% seen once. Material for sequencing was central memory CD4+ T cells from blood. The clonotype comes from a man aged 25 to 40 with type 1 diabetes. The gene calls are TRBV7-9 and TRBJ1-4; D is undetermined. CDR3 region: CASSLDLQEKLFF. CDR3 DNA sequence: TGTGCCAGCAGCCTAGATTTACAGGAAAAACTGTTTTTT.